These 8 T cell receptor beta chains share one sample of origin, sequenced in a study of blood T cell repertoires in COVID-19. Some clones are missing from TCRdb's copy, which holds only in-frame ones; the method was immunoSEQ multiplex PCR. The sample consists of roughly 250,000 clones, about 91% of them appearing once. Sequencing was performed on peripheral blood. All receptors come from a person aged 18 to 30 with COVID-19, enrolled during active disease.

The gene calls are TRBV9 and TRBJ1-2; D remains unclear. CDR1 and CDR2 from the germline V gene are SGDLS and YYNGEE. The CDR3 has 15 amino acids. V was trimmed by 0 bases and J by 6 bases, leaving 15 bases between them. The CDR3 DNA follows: TGTGCCAGCAGCGTAGATTGGGTAGGAGTTGATGGCTACACCTTC. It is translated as CASSVDWVGVDGYTF.

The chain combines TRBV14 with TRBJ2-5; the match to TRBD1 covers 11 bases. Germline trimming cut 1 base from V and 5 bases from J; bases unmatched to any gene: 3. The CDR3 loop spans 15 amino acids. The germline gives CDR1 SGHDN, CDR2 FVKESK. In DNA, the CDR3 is TGTGCCAGCAGCCAAGGGGACAGGGGGATTGAGACCCAGTACTTC. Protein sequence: CASSQGDRGIETQYF.

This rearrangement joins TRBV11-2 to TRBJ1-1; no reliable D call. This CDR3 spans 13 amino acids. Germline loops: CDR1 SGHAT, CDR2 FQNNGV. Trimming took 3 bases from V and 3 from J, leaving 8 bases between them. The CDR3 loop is CASSFNGDTEAFF. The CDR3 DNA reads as TGTGCCAGCAGCTTTAACGGGGACACTGAAGCTTTCTTT.

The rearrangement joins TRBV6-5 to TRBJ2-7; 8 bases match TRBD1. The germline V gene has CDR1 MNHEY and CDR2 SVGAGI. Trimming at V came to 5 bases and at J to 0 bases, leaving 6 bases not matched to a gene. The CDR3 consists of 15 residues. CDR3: CASSNRDRSSYEQYF. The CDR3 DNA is TGTGCCAGCAGTAACCGGGACAGGAGCTCCTACGAGCAGTACTTC.

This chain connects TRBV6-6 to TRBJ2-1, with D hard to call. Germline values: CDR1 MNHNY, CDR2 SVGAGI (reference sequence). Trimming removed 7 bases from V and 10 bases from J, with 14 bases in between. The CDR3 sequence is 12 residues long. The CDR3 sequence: CASTPQSREQFF. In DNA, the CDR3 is TGTGCCAGCACCCCCCAAAGCAGGGAGCAGTTCTTC.

The CDR3 sequence is CATDGTGEAKNIQYF. The CDR3 DNA reads TGCGCCACCGACGGGACAGGAGAAGCCAAAAACATTCAGTACTTC. V is TRBV23-1 and J is TRBJ2-4, with TRBD1 identical over 8 bases. TRBV23-1 is marked as an open reading frame, function uncertain. The junction had 8 bases not matched to a gene; V was cut back by 10 bases and J by 0 bases. The CDR3 contains 15 residues.

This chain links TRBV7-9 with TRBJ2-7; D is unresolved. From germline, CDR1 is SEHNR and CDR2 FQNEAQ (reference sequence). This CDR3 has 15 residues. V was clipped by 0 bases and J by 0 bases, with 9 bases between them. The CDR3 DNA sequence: TGTGCCAGCAGCTTAGCGCCGTCCAGCTCCTACGAGCAGTACTTC. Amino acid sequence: CASSLAPSSSYEQYF.

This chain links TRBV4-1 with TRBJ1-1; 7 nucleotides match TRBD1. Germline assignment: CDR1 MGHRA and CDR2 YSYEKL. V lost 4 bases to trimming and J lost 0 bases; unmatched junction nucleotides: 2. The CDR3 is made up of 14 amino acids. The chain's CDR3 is CASSPTGMNTEAFF. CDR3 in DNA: TGCGCCAGCAGCCCGACAGGGATGAACACTGAAGCTTTCTTT.